The T cell receptor (beta chain) described here comes from a study of blood T cell repertoires in COVID-19. As processed by the authors: Amplification of reference gene primers provided the estimated nucleated cell counts. Here immunoSEQ multiplex PCR was the method, and the copy in TCRdb shows in-frame clones only, minus some. V and J calls and clone size follow that table, whereas D and trimming were derived from the DNA. The table includes approximately 100,000 clones, roughly 90% detected once. The germline CDR1 and CDR2 sequences are LNHDA and SQIVND (reference sequence). After removal of 0 bases from V and 2 bases from J, the junction contained 2 bases not matched to a gene. The CDR3 has 16 amino acids.

This clonotype was obtained from a man between 65 and 85 years old with acute or convalescent COVID-19. Sequenced material: peripheral blood. This chain uses TRBV19 with TRBJ2-1; 9 positions agree with TRBD2. The CDR3, as DNA: TGTGCCAGTAGTATAGATAGCGGGAGTACCTACAATGAGCAGTTCTTC. Protein sequence: CASSIDSGSTYNEQFF.